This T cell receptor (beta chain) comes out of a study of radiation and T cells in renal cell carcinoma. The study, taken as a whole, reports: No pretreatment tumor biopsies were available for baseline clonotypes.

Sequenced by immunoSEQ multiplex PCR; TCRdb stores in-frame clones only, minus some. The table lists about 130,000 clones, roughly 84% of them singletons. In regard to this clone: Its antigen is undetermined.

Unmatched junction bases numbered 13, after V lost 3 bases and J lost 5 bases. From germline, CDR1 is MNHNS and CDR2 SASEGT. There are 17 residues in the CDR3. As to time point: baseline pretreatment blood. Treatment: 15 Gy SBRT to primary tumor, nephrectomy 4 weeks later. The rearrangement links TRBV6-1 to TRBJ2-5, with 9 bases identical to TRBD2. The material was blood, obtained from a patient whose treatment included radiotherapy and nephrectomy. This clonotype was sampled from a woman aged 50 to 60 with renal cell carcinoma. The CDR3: CASSETLTAGGPETQYF. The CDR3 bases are TGTGCCAGCAGTGAGACCTTGACCGCGGGGGGGCCGGAGACCCAGTACTTC.